The clone carrying this TCR beta chain was found a few times. Its target is unknown. RNA transcripts gave rise to amplified TCR beta CDR3 regions. HTBI primers were used for first-round RT-PCR of the TCR CDR3. Using its own MiXCR run on the multiplex PCR reads, TCRdb lists one record per CDR3 protein. Of about 300,000 distinct CDR3 sequences listed, approximately 19% are singletons. The data originate from a study of T cells in Graves' hyperthyroidism and ophthalmopathy. Overall study findings and caveats: Most thyroid-expanded clonotypes above 0.001 were also found in blood.

Fresh 10 ml peripheral blood yielded PBMCs. The sequence came from a man aged 45-65 years with Graves' ophthalmopathy. Sequencing was carried out using blood.

For the CDR3, the DNA is TGTGCCAGCAGCGTAGGGGGGCCGGACACCATATATTTT. This encodes CASSVGGPDTIYF. The chain recombines TRBV9 with TRBJ1-3; TRBD1 might be the D (6 bases). The V end was cut by 0 bases, the J end by 8 bases, with 9 bases between. Per the germline V gene, CDR1 is SGDLS and CDR2 is YYNGEE. CDR3 length: 13 amino acids.